These 7 T cell receptor beta chains were all obtained from the same sample, sequenced in a study of neoadjuvant anti-PD-1 for oral cavity cancer. The method was immunoSEQ multiplex PCR; TCRdb's version includes in-frame clones alone and lacks a portion of them. The sample records roughly 15,000 clones, about 72% being singletons. This specimen was PBMCs, taken before nivolumab (anti-PD-1) treatment. The receptors stem from a person aged 40-85 years with oral cavity squamous cell carcinoma.

This chain uses TRBV9 with TRBJ2-3, with a weak D call TRBD2 (6 bases). The V end lost 3 bases, the J end lost 2 bases, and 7 bases lay between the germline ends. The CDR3 runs 13 residues. Germline-derived CDR1 and CDR2 are SGDLS and YYNGEE. CDR3 in DNA: TGTGCCAGCAGCGCTAGCGCCACAGATACGCAGTATTTT. Its protein product is CASSASATDTQYF.

This clone was seen just once. The CDR3 nucleotides are TGTGCCTGGAGTATTGGACAGGGGATCGGTCAGCCCCAGCATTTT. Protein product: CAWSIGQGIGQPQHF. V is TRBV30 and J is TRBJ1-5; 9 nucleotides agree with TRBD1. From germline, CDR1 is GTSNPN and CDR2 SVGIG (reference sequence). This CDR3 has 15 residues. The ends lost 2 bases at V and 6 bases at J; junction bases unmatched: 8.

As regards this clone: A read error may account for a junction end that differs from germline. The chain joins TRBV7-7 to TRBJ2-1; TRBD2 matches at 7 bases. This CDR3 is 16 amino acids long. Germline lookup yields CDR1 SSHAT and CDR2 FNYEAQ (reference sequence). CDR3 DNA sequence: TGTGCTAGCAGCCCTTCTTTGGCGGGGAGGGACAATGAGCAGTTCTTC. Encoded protein: CASSPSLAGRDNEQFF.

A few counts support this clone. The chain couples TRBV27 to TRBJ1-1, with 9 bases lining up with TRBD1. The CDR3 length is 17 residues. J was trimmed by 5 bases and V by 3 bases; bases with no gene match: 13. Germline lookup yields CDR1 MNHEY and CDR2 SMNVEV (reference sequence). CDR3 loop: CASSFSQGAPRKTEAFF. The CDR3 DNA sequence: TGTGCCAGCAGTTTCTCACAGGGGGCGCCCAGGAAGACTGAAGCTTTCTTT.

This clone ranks as large. The chain couples TRBV19 to TRBJ1-1, with a weak D call TRBD1 (5 bases). The germline CDR1 and CDR2 sequences are LNHDA and SQIVND (reference sequence). V was trimmed by 9 bases and J by 6 bases, leaving 23 bases between them. The CDR3 extends over 15 amino acids. The CDR3 nucleotides read TGTGCCAGCCATGGGGCCGAAGTACACCTCCCTGAAGCTTTCTTT. This encodes CASHGAEVHLPEAFF.

V and J are TRBV30 and TRBJ1-1; D may be TRBD1 (6 bases). CDR3 length equals 14 residues. The germline V gene encodes CDR1 GTSNPN and CDR2 SVGIG (reference sequence). The CDR3 loop is CASNEGVLGTEAFF. CDR3 nucleotide sequence: TGTGCTTCAAACGAGGGGGTTCTGGGCACTGAAGCTTTCTTT.

This chain connects TRBV5-1 to TRBJ2-3; 7 nucleotides line up with TRBD2. Trimming took 5 bases from V and 2 from J; bases not matched to a gene: 11. This CDR3 has 16 residues. CDR1 and CDR2 from the germline V gene are SGHRS and YFSETQ. The CDR3 DNA reads as TGCGCCAGCAGGGCGGCCAGCGGGACCCACACAGATACGCAGTATTTT. This codes for CASRAASGTHTDTQYF.